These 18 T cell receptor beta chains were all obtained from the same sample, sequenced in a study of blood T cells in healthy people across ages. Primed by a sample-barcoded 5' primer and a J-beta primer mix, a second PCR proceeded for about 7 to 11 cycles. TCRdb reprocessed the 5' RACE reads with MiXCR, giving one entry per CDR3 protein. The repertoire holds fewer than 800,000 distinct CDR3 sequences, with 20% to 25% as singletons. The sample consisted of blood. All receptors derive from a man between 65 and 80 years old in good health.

The CDR3 DNA reads as TGTGCCAGCAGTTTAGCGGGCGGTACTAACTATGGCTACACCTTC. It codes for CASSLAGGTNYGYTF. The chain combines TRBV12-3 or TRBV12-4 with TRBJ1-2; D not certain. This CDR3 spans 15 amino acids. V lost 0 bases, J lost 0 bases, and 8 bases lay in between.

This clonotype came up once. The CDR3 protein is CAWSGRAWNEQFF. The CDR3 DNA is TGTGCCTGGAGTGGCCGGGCATGGAATGAGCAGTTCTTC. The V and J genes are TRBV30 and TRBJ2-1; no firm D call. V lost 1 base and J lost 7, with 11 bases in between. CDR1 is GTSNPN, CDR2 SVGIG, per germline (reference sequence). This CDR3 has 13 amino acids.

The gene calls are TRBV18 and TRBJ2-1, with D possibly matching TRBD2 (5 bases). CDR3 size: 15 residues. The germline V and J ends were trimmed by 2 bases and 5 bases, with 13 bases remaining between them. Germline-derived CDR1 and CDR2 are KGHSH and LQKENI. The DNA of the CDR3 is TGTGCCAGCTCACCAGGAACAGAGGGTCACAATGAGCAGTTCTTC. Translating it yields CASSPGTEGHNEQFF.

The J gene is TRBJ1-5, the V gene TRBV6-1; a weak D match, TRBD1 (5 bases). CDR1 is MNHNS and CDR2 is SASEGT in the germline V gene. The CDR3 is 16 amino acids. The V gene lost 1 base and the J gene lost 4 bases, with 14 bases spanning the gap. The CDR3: CASSEDARQRNQPQHF. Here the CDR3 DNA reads TGTGCCAGCAGTGAAGACGCGAGACAGAGAAATCAGCCCCAGCATTTT.

DNA of the CDR3: TGCAGCGTTGAGGGGGCAGGGCCAGAGACCCAGTACTTC. Protein product: CSVEGAGPETQYF. This sequence joins TRBV29-1 and TRBJ2-5, with D perhaps TRBD1 (6 bases). The CDR3 extends over 13 amino acids. Deletions cut 3 bases from V and 4 bases from J, with 12 bases between. Germline assignment: CDR1 SQVTM and CDR2 ANQGSEA.

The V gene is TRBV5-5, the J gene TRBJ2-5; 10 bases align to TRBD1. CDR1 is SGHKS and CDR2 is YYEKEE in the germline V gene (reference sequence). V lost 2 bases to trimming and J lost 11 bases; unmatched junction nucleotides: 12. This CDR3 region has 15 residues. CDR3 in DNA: TGTGCCAGCAGCTTTGGGGACAGGGGATTCTACGGGCAGTACTTC. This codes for CASSFGDRGFYGQYF.

The CDR3 DNA sequence: TGTGCCAGCAGCTTGGGACTAGCGGGAGGGCCCAACGAGCAGTACTTC. Translation: CASSLGLAGGPNEQYF. The rearrangement joins TRBV7-6 to TRBJ2-7, with 16 bases aligning to TRBD2. The CDR3 length is 16 residues. Germline V gives CDR1 SGHVS, CDR2 FNYEAQ. V was clipped by 3 bases and J by 5 bases; unmatched bases: 4.

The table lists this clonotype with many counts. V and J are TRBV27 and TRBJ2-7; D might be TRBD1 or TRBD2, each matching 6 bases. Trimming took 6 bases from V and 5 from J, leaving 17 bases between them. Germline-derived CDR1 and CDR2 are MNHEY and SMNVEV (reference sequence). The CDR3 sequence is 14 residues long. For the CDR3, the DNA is TGTGCCAGCAGCATCCTAGGGGGAGGAGACGAGCAGTACTTC. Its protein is CASSILGGGDEQYF.

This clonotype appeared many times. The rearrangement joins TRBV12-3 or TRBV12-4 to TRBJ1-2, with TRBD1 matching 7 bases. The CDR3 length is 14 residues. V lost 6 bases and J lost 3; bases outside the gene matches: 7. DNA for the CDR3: TGTGCCAGCAGCCCGACAGGGAGACACTATGGCTACACCTTC. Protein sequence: CASSPTGRHYGYTF.

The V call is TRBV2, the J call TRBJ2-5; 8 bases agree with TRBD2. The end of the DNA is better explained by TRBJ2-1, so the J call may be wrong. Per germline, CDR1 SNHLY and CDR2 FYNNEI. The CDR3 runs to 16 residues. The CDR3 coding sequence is TGTGCCAGCAGGGCCCCAGCGGGAGAGGGACACAATGAGCAGTTCTTC. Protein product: CASRAPAGEGHNEQFF.

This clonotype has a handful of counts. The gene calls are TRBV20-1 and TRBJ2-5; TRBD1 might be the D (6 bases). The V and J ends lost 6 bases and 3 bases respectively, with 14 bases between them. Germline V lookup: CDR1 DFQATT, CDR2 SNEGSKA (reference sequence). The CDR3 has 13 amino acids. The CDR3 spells CSAISGAEETQYF. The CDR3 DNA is TGCAGTGCCATTTCAGGGGCGGAAGAGACCCAGTACTTC.

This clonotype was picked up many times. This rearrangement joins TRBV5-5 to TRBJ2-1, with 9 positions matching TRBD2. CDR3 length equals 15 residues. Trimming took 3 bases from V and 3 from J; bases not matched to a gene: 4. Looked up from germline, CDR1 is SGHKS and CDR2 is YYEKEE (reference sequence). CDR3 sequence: CASSSEREVYNEQFF. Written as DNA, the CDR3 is TGTGCCAGCAGCTCCGAGCGGGAGGTCTACAATGAGCAGTTCTTC.

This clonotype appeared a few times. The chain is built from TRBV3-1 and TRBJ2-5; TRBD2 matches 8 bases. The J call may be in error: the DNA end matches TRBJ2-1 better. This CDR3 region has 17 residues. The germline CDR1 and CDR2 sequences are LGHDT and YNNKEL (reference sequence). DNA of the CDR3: TGTGCCAGCAGCCCCCGGGGTAGCGGGAATTTCTACAATGAGCAGTTCTTC. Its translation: CASSPRGSGNFYNEQFF.

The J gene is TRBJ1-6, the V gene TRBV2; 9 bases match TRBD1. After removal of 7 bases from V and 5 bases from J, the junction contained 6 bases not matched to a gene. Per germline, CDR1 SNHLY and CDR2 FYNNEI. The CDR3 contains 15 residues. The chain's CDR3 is CASNPGQGDNSPLHF. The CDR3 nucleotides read TGTGCCAGCAATCCGGGACAGGGCGATAATTCACCCCTCCACTTT.

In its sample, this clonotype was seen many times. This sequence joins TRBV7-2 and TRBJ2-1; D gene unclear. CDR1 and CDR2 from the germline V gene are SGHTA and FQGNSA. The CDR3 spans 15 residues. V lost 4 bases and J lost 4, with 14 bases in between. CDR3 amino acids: CASSSGLGSYNEQFF. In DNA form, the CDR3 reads TGTGCCAGCAGCTCCGGTTTAGGTTCGTACAATGAGCAGTTCTTC. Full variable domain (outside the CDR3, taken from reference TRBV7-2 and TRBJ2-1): GAGVSQSPSNKVTEKGKDVELRCDPISGHTALYWYRQSLGQGLEFLIYFQGNSAPDKSGLPSDRFSAERTGGSVSTLTIQRTQQEDSAVYLCASSSGLGSYNEQFFGPGTRLTVL.

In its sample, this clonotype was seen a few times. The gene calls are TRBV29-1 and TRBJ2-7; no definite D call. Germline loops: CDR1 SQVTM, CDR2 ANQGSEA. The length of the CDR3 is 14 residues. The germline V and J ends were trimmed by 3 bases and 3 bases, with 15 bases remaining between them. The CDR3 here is CSVEKGWNSYEQYF. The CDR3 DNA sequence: TGCAGCGTTGAGAAGGGATGGAACAGCTACGAGCAGTACTTC.

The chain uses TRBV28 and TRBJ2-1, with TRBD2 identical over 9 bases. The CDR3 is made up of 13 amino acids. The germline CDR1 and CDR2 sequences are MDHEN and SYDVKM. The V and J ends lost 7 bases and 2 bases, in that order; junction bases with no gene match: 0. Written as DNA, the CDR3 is TGTGCCAGCAAGCGGGAGGCCTACAATGAGCAGTTCTTC. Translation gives CASKREAYNEQFF. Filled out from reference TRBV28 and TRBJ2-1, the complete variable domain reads DVKVTQSSRYLVKRTGEKVFLECVQDMDHENMFWYRQDPGLGLRLIYFSYDVKMKEKGDIPEGYSVSREKKERFSLILESASTNQTSMYLCASKREAYNEQFFGPGTRLTVL.

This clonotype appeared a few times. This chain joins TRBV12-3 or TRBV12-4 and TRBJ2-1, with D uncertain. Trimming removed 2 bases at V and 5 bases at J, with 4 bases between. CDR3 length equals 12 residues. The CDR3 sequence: CASSLNDNEQFF. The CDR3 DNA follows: TGTGCCAGCAGTTTAAATGACAATGAGCAGTTCTTC.